Reported below is one T cell receptor beta chain. This clone was seen only once. The antigen it recognizes is unknown. It has no much larger one-base neighbor in the sample; base qualities were not kept. These data originate in a study of OX40 agonist ivuxolimab in advanced cancers. Regarding the study in general: Ivuxolimab was an agonistic, fully human IgG2 monoclonal antibody directed against OX40 (CD134), a costimulatory receptor. Intravenous ivuxolimab was administered to patients every 2 weeks at six dose levels: 0.01, 0.1, 0.3, 1.5, 3 and 10 mg/kg. Of the approximately 54 patients in dose escalation, about 20 had hepatocellular carcinoma, around 15 had melanoma, 9 had renal cell carcinoma and 9 had head and neck cancer. The dose-escalation cohort was about 87% male with a mean age of about 60 years, ranging from roughly 23 to 85. Patients were allowed to have had prior anti-PD-1, anti-PD-L1 or anti-CTLA-4 therapy, and approximately 40% of the dose-escalation patients had been treated with checkpoint inhibitors. Partial responses occurred in three dose-escalation patients: two with cutaneous melanoma and one with hepatocellular carcinoma. Peripheral TCRbeta sequencing was intended to test whether TCR sequence diversity was altered and clonal T-cell expansion was caused by ivuxolimab. The paper reports the monotherapy dose-escalation portion (N of about 47 patients) of the phase I ivuxolimab trial.

According to the germline V gene, CDR1 reads SGHAT and CDR2 reads FQNNGV. The CDR3 starts with the cysteine, ends with the phenylalanine, and has 15 residues. CDR3 DNA only is kept here, 45 bases in frame from base 1. Overall study outcomes, separate from this receptor: In the 0.1-3.0 mg/kg groups, partial responders were among the patients with the lowest normalized peripheral clonal expansion, particularly in CD8+ T cells. At doses from 0.1 to 3.0 mg/kg, clonal expansion was seen in both CD4+ and CD8+ blood T cells between baseline and week 6. Low levels of normalized T-cell clonal expansion were also shown by some nonresponding patients. After ivuxolimab, CD8+ T cells had more expanded clones than CD4+ T cells on average. Which antigens the clonally expanded peripheral T cells were specific for was not determined.

Genomic DNA was isolated from the sorted cells so that the TCRbeta CDR3 region could be sequenced. The immunoSEQ Assay was used to sequence the TCRbeta CDR3 regions. TCRdb obtained this table from immuneACCESS and retained in-frame rearrangements with V and J assigned. These tables miss some clones; where compared with another copy, unresolved V genes account for less than half of the shortfall, and the remainder is unexplained. This sample comprises 50,000 to 65,000 clones, approximately 86% of them detected only once. Under 0.7% of the sample is in the top ten clones. Patients with a history of autoimmune disease or receiving systemic immunosuppression were excluded from the trial. Peripheral blood for TCR sequencing was drawn from every dose cohort at baseline, at cycle 4 day 1 and at cycle 7 day 1. The samples were drawn from a first-in-human, open-label, multicenter phase I dose-escalation trial of ivuxolimab. Adults with locally advanced or metastatic head and neck squamous cell, hepatocellular, melanoma or renal cell carcinoma were enrolled in the trial. Before TCR sequencing, CD4+ T cells and CD8+ T cells from peripheral blood were sorted into separate populations.

The V and J segments used are TRBV11-2 and TRBJ2-5, with TRBD2 as a weak D call on 5 bases. Gene TRBJ2-7 matches the end of the DNA better, so the J call may be wrong. Source: CD4+ or CD8+ T cells sorted from blood, taken in a trial of the OX40 agonist ivuxolimab. This receptor was identified in an adult with an advanced solid tumor such as melanoma, head and neck, liver or kidney cancer. The CDR3 loop reads CASSLVAEGGYEQYF. The DNA sequence reads TGTGCCAGCAGCTTAGTGGCAGAGGGCGGTTACGAGCAGTACTTC.